This TCR beta chain was sequenced in a study of CD8+ T cells in alopecia areata. Treatment of the sample: oral pan-JAK inhibitor, 5-10 mg twice daily. The germline V gene has CDR1 SQVTM and CDR2 ANQGSEA. Losses at the gene ends were 6 bases for V and 2 bases for J; bases not matched to a gene: 8. This CDR3 contains 14 residues. Extraction and reverse transcription of RNA yielded cDNA as the sequencing template. Measured with immunoSEQ multiplex PCR; TCRdb has only the in-frame clones, and not every one. The sample lists some 190,000 clones, around 49% occurring once. The rearrangement links TRBV29-1 to TRBJ2-3, with 7 nucleotides matching TRBD2. This specimen consisted of CD8+ T cells sorted from blood, obtained around week 53, from a patient treated with tofacitinib. The source is a human donor with alopecia areata. This CDR3 reads CSVAAGENTDTQYF. CDR3 bases: TGCAGCGTGGCGGCGGGGGAGAACACAGATACGCAGTATTTT.